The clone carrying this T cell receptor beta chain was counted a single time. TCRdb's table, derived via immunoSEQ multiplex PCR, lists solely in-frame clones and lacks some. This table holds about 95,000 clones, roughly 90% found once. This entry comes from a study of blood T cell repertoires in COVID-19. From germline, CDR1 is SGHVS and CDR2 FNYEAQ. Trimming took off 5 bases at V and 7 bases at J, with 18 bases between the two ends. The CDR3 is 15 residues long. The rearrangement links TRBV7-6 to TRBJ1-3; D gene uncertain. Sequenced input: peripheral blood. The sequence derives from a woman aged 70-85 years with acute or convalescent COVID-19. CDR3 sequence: CASSQTGSSTNTIYF. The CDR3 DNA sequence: TGTGCCAGCAGCCAAACGGGGAGTAGTACGAACACCATATATTTT.